This T cell receptor beta chain was captured in a study of CD8 T cells in Susac syndrome. Study results and limitations: By the study's own acknowledgment, its TCR sequencing and HLA analysis included relatively few individuals.

V gave up 10 bases and J gave up 1 base; unmatched junction bases: 8. The germline V gene has CDR1 LNHDA and CDR2 SQIVND (reference sequence). The CDR3 covers 14 residues. Reverse transcription of roughly 0.45 to 1 ug RNA was carried out with random hexamers. Multiplex PCR with immunoSEQ amplified the TCR beta CDR3 across 54 Vbeta and 13 Jbeta. One entry per CDR3 protein, called by TCRdb with MiXCR from the immunoSEQ multiplex PCR reads. The repertoire holds around 160,000 distinct CDR3 sequences, with about 95% as singletons. Sequencing targeted TCR beta in blood CD8+ and CD4+ T cells. Negative magnetic isolation gave CD8+ and CD4+ cells; FACS enriched CD8+ TEMRA. In the case of this clonotype: Antigen unknown.

Material: CD4+ T cells from PBMCs. The receptor was derived from a human donor in good health. The gene calls are TRBV19 and TRBJ2-3; 7 nucleotides line up with TRBD2. CDR3 residues: CATEGGLGTDTQYF. The CDR3 DNA reads as TGTGCCACCGAGGGAGGGCTGGGCACAGATACGCAGTATTTT.